Sequencing of this T cell receptor (beta chain) was carried out in a study of OX40 agonist ivuxolimab in advanced cancers. Study outcomes and limitations: The expanded peripheral T cells' antigen specificity was not determined. Dose levels from 0.1 to 3.0 mg/kg saw CD4+ and CD8+ blood T cells expand clonally by week 6.

About this clone itself: Its specificity is unknown.

Assay: immunoSEQ multiplex PCR; the TCRdb copy retains only in-frame clones and omits some. The sample contains tens of thousands of clones, 82% of which appear only once. The V gene's germline CDR1 is WSHSY and CDR2 SAAADI. This CDR3 is 14 amino acids long. The germline V and J ends were trimmed by 6 bases and 2 bases, with 13 bases remaining between them. Peripheral blood came from all dose cohorts at three timepoints. V usage is TRBV10-2 and J usage is TRBJ1-1, with a possible D match to TRBD1 (6 bases). The sequenced sample was CD4+ or CD8+ T cells sorted from blood, obtained in a trial of the OX40 agonist ivuxolimab. The clonotype comes from an adult with an advanced solid tumor such as melanoma, head and neck, liver or kidney cancer. The CDR3: CASRERGGNTEAFF. The CDR3 DNA reads TGCGCCAGCAGGGAAAGAGGGGGAAACACTGAAGCTTTCTTT.